This T cell receptor beta chain was profiled in a study of T cell repertoires in cytomegalovirus infection. This clonotype was detected a few times. V was trimmed by 2 bases and J by 0 bases, leaving 7 bases between them. The length of the CDR3 is 14 residues. Germline V gene lookup returns CDR1 SNHLY and CDR2 FYNNEI. In TCRdb, the reads were re-called with MiXCR into one record per CDR3 protein. Here the sample spans just over 300,000 distinct CDR3 sequences, roughly 17% being singletons. This rearrangement joins TRBV2 to TRBJ2-5; perhaps TRBD1 as D (6 bases). Specimen: PBMCs. This clonotype was obtained from a human donor in good health (CMV status not recorded). Some clones in this sample may be carry-over from other donors' samples. The CDR3 sequence: CASSEQGNQETQYF. In nucleotides, the CDR3 is TGTGCCAGCAGTGAACAGGGGAACCAAGAGACCCAGTACTTC.